This TCR beta chain was profiled in a study of shared clonotypes between healthy human individuals (dated by TCRdb to about 2020). Some background on the complete study: Two women and a few men aged 18 to 49 years were included in the cohort. For each donor, CD4 naive and CD4 memory were each run on three plates, CD8 naive on two plates, and CD8 memory on one plate. Leukapheresis yielded between about 0.9 and 10 billion PBMCs per donor. Different laboratories and diverse techniques were used to prepare libraries and sequence TCR repertoires, to increase sequencing depth and limit assay-specific biases. To estimate repertoire size and how much clonotype sharing occurs between individuals, the study deeply sequenced the blood TCR repertoires of about five healthy adults.

Healthy HIV-negative adults with no recently reported acute infections or vaccinations were included as donors. Every donor was a Caucasian adult residing in Nashville, Tennessee, USA. CD4+ T cells were enriched through magnetic negative selection, after which naive cells were positively selected on CD45RA and the remaining negative fraction served as the memory subset. Blood was obtained by leukapheresis, after which PBMCs were separated by Ficoll-Histopaque density gradient centrifugation and cryopreserved in liquid nitrogen vapor phase. Analytical flow cytometry was used to check the purity and quantity of each magnetically sorted T cell population. Genomic DNA was isolated from each sorted fraction and quantified by UV absorbance on a Nanodrop 2000c. As to this clone: This receptor's antigen is unknown. Base qualities are not provided; no much larger clone lies one nucleotide away.

What the research found in general, with its limitations: Clonotypes shared by all four sorted-subset donors showed higher generation probabilities than non-shared clonotypes. Because the study included only a small number of donors, the genetic and exposure-history diversity represented was limited. Only blood was sampled, and tissue TCR repertoires likely differ from those in blood. Even with the large sequencing depth, rarefaction of the sorted-subset datasets indicated that sequencing was incomplete. Larger estimated clonotype richness was generally found for naive subsets than for memory subsets. Sharing across several donors was observed for around 5% of naive CD4, over 3% of naive CD8, over 2% of memory CD4, and around 0.4% of memory CD8 clonotypes. Pairwise subsampling led to the expectation that sequencing depth would affect the degree of clonotype sharing among donors.

The CDR3 holds 18 amino acids from the cysteine to the phenylalanine. CDR3 DNA is the only sequence kept; it has 54 bases, read in frame from the first base. The V end gives up 5 bases and the J end 4 bases, leaving 12 bases in the junction not matched to a gene. CDR1 is given as MNHEY and CDR2 as SMNVEV, both from the germline V gene (reference sequence). TCR CDR3 regions were amplified from genomic DNA by multiplex PCR using the deep immunoSEQ assay. Genomic DNA extracted from each cell subset was distributed evenly over all wells of several immunoSEQ 96-well plates, and each plate served as one replicate. Each replicate PCR for sorted subsets received about 180 ng genomic DNA, equal to 30,000 or so T cell genomes. The purified libraries were quantified using a Qubit 3.0 fluorometer, sized with a Bioanalyzer 2100, and then quantified again using the KAPA Library Quantification kit. A separate single-read 150-cycle Illumina NextSeq 550 flow cell was used to sequence each immunoSEQ 96-well plate. For the original study's pipeline: Because the immunoSEQ output held only junctional sequences and lacked quality scores, the filtering could not match the filtering applied to full-length reads. Sequences were annotated with PyIR, a Python wrapper for IgBLAST v1.9, using IMGT germline references to assign V/J genes and CDR3. Any read was removed if the V/J assignment was weak (E-value above 1e-6), the CDR3 was missing, or the read contained stop codons, out-of-frame junctions, or ambiguous translated residues. V3J clonotypes were defined by identical inferred V gene, J gene, and CDR3 amino acid sequence. The percentage overlap between two repertoires was calculated by dividing the number of shared unique clonotypes by the size of the smaller repertoire. Three approaches were used to assess repertoire richness: RTK rarefaction, the Chao1 estimator, and Recon v2.1 estimates of unobserved clonotypes. Generation probabilities were computed with OLGA for all TCRbeta clonotypes obtained by the gDNA method from four donors. Held by TCRdb, this immuneACCESS table contains in-frame sequences only and omits some clones. Under half of the omission traces to an unresolved V gene where checked; the cause of the rest is unknown. That table gives V, J and clone size, and the DNA gave D and trimming. This sample has about 1.1 million clones in its table, and around 77% of those were observed once. Jointly, the top ten make up 0.89% of the sample.

The source is a man younger than 35 in good health. Some clones in this sample may be carry-over from other donors' samples. The sample comprised memory CD4+ T cells from PBMCs. The sample's cell subset or site, from its label and the paper: CD45RA-negative fraction. The chain is assembled from TRBV27 and TRBJ2-7; 15 bases in the junction line up with TRBD2. CDR3 sequence: CASSPRKGLAGGRYEQYF. The DNA is TGTGCCAGCAGTCCCAGAAAAGGACTAGCGGGAGGGAGGTACGAGCAGTACTTC.